This is a list of T cell receptor beta chains from one sample in a study of T cells in Graves' hyperthyroidism and ophthalmopathy. One entry per CDR3 protein results from TCRdb running MiXCR on the multiplex PCR reads. The sample lists about 540,000 distinct CDR3 sequences, about 45% occurring once. Sequencing was performed on peripheral blood or thyroid tissue (not recorded which). The receptors shown here come from a woman younger than 30 with Graves' hyperthyroidism. Both conserved end residues are part of each CDR3. Fields, in order: D gene, V gene, J gene, clone size, CDR3 protein, CDR3 DNA. D genes are given only for firm matches. A clone size is listed for some rows: how often the clone was seen (once, few, many), or a class if it is expanded.

D gene: TRBD1; V gene: TRBV9; J gene: TRBJ1-2; clone size: NA; CDR3 protein: CASSGQGWMGYTF; CDR3 DNA: TGTGCCAGCAGCGGACAGGGATGGATGGGCTACACCTTC
D gene: NA; V gene: TRBV24-1; J gene: TRBJ1-2; clone size: NA; CDR3 protein: CATSAGSFGYTF; CDR3 DNA: TGTGCCACCAGTGCGGGGAGCTTTGGCTACACCTTC
D gene: TRBD1; V gene: TRBV2; J gene: TRBJ2-7; clone size: NA; CDR3 protein: CASSPGTGVVYEQYF; CDR3 DNA: TGCGCCAGCAGCCCAGGGACAGGGGTGGTGTACGAGCAGTACTTC
D gene: TRBD1; V gene: TRBV27; J gene: TRBJ1-4; clone size: few; CDR3 protein: CASSFYRGDEKLFF; CDR3 DNA: TGTGCCAGCAGTTTTTACAGGGGTGACGAAAAACTGTTTTTT
D gene: NA; V gene: TRBV29-1; J gene: TRBJ2-3; clone size: few; CDR3 protein: CSVVRPSTDTQYF; CDR3 DNA: TGCAGCGTTGTACGTCCTAGCACAGATACGCAGTATTTT
D gene: NA; V gene: TRBV7-9; J gene: TRBJ2-1; clone size: NA; CDR3 protein: CASSLILWKEVNEQFF; CDR3 DNA: TGTGCCAGCAGCTTAATCCTCTGGAAGGAGGTCAATGAGCAGTTCTTC
D gene: NA; V gene: TRBV7-3; J gene: TRBJ1-1; clone size: NA; CDR3 protein: CASSLGIALNTEAFF; CDR3 DNA: TGTGCCAGCAGTTTGGGGATCGCCTTGAACACTGAAGCTTTCTTT
D gene: TRBD2; V gene: TRBV19; J gene: TRBJ2-1; clone size: NA; CDR3 protein: CASSPRGGPSGSWNNEQFF; CDR3 DNA: TGTGCCAGTAGTCCCCGAGGGGGTCCCAGCGGGAGTTGGAACAATGAGCAGTTCTTC
D gene: NA; V gene: TRBV2; J gene: TRBJ2-7; clone size: few; CDR3 protein: CASSWTDPNF; CDR3 DNA: TGTGCCAGCTCCTGGACAGATCCGAACTTC
D gene: NA; V gene: TRBV29-1; J gene: TRBJ1-2; clone size: many; CDR3 protein: CSVESSNYGYTF; CDR3 DNA: TGCAGCGTTGAAAGTTCAAACTATGGCTACACCTTC
D gene: TRBD2; V gene: TRBV20-1; J gene: TRBJ2-7; clone size: many; CDR3 protein: CSASASGTSGRASGSYEQYF; CDR3 DNA: TGCAGTGCTAGCGCCTCCGGGACTAGCGGGAGAGCCAGTGGGTCCTACGAGCAGTACTTC
D gene: TRBD2; V gene: TRBV6-5; J gene: TRBJ2-7; clone size: many; CDR3 protein: CASRPGTSGRRYEQYF; CDR3 DNA: TGTGCCAGCAGACCTGGGACTAGCGGGAGACGGTACGAGCAGTACTTC
D gene: TRBD2; V gene: TRBV15; J gene: TRBJ2-3; clone size: NA; CDR3 protein: CATSRSGGLAGELDTQYF; CDR3 DNA: TGTGCCACCAGCAGGAGCGGGGGGCTAGCGGGAGAATTGGATACGCAGTATTTT
D gene: TRBD2; V gene: TRBV20-1; J gene: TRBJ2-1; clone size: once; CDR3 protein: CSARLSGAGTSGLDEQFF; CDR3 DNA: TGCAGTGCTAGGCTTTCCGGTGCCGGGACTAGCGGGCTGGATGAGCAGTTCTTC
D gene: NA; V gene: TRBV2; J gene: TRBJ2-3; clone size: NA; CDR3 protein: CASSGTGSTGRRDRTSTDTQYF; CDR3 DNA: TGTGCCAGCAGTGGAACCGGGTCCACGGGACGACGGGACCGAACTAGCACAGATACGCAGTATTTT
D gene: NA; V gene: TRBV7-2; J gene: TRBJ2-2; clone size: once; CDR3 protein: CASSLVVMGELFF; CDR3 DNA: TGTGCCAGCAGCTTAGTGGTAATGGGGGAGCTGTTTTTT
D gene: NA; V gene: TRBV12-3/TRBV12-4; J gene: TRBJ1-1; clone size: many; CDR3 protein: CASSLGRGRGTEAFF; CDR3 DNA: TGTGCCAGCAGTTTAGGAAGGGGGAGAGGGACTGAAGCTTTCTTT
D gene: NA; V gene: TRBV4-3; J gene: TRBJ1-5; clone size: many; CDR3 protein: CASSQELGTANQPQHF; CDR3 DNA: TGCGCCAGCAGCCAGGAATTGGGCACAGCTAATCAGCCCCAGCATTTT
D gene: NA; V gene: TRBV7-3; J gene: TRBJ1-2; clone size: once; CDR3 protein: CASSPDTGEGTYGYTF; CDR3 DNA: TGTGCCAGCAGCCCTGACACCGGGGAGGGAACCTATGGCTACACCTTC
D gene: NA; V gene: TRBV29-1; J gene: TRBJ2-7; clone size: NA; CDR3 protein: CSVVDWPREQYF; CDR3 DNA: TGCAGCGTTGTGGACTGGCCTCGCGAGCAGTACTTC
D gene: NA; V gene: TRBV4-1; J gene: TRBJ2-7; clone size: many; CDR3 protein: CASSPTAHSYEQYF; CDR3 DNA: TGCGCCAGCAGCCCGACAGCCCACTCCTACGAGCAGTACTTC
D gene: NA; V gene: TRBV7-9; J gene: TRBJ2-2; clone size: many; CDR3 protein: CASSSPAPLGDTGELFF; CDR3 DNA: TGTGCCAGCAGCTCGCCCGCTCCATTAGGGGACACCGGGGAGCTGTTTTTT
D gene: NA; V gene: TRBV19; J gene: TRBJ1-1; clone size: many; CDR3 protein: CASSPRQTEAFF; CDR3 DNA: TGTGCCAGTAGTCCACGACAGACTGAAGCTTTCTTT
D gene: NA; V gene: TRBV2; J gene: TRBJ1-6; clone size: many; CDR3 protein: CASNRAENSPLHF; CDR3 DNA: TGTGCCAGCAATCGGGCAGAGAATTCACCCCTCCACTTT
D gene: NA; V gene: TRBV10-3; J gene: TRBJ1-4; clone size: once; CDR3 protein: CAIRTGSVNEKLFF; CDR3 DNA: TGTGCCATCCGCACAGGGTCGGTTAATGAAAAACTGTTTTTT
D gene: NA; V gene: TRBV12-3/TRBV12-4; J gene: TRBJ2-5; clone size: many; CDR3 protein: CASSLQFQETQYF; CDR3 DNA: TGTGCCAGCAGTTTGCAGTTTCAAGAGACCCAGTACTTC
D gene: NA; V gene: TRBV2; J gene: TRBJ1-5; clone size: many; CDR3 protein: CASSAREPQPQHF; CDR3 DNA: TGTGCCAGCAGTGCCCGGGAGCCTCAGCCCCAGCATTTT
D gene: TRBD1; V gene: TRBV6-5; J gene: TRBJ1-2; clone size: NA; CDR3 protein: CASSYSGQGDGYTF; CDR3 DNA: TGTGCCAGCAGTTACTCGGGACAGGGGGATGGCTACACCTTC
D gene: TRBD1; V gene: TRBV19; J gene: TRBJ2-2; clone size: NA; CDR3 protein: CASSLRGRRTEELFF; CDR3 DNA: TGTGCCAGTTCGCTTAGGGGGCGCAGGACCGAGGAGCTGTTTTTT
D gene: NA; V gene: TRBV5-1; J gene: TRBJ1-4; clone size: few; CDR3 protein: CASSRGQLNEELFF; CDR3 DNA: TGCGCCAGCAGCAGAGGACAGCTTAATGAAGAACTGTTTTTT
D gene: NA; V gene: TRBV29-1; J gene: TRBJ1-1; clone size: NA; CDR3 protein: CSPSTTEAFF; CDR3 DNA: TGCAGCCCCTCAACGACTGAAGCTTTCTTT
D gene: TRBD2; V gene: TRBV24-1; J gene: TRBJ2-1; clone size: few; CDR3 protein: CASSRTTSGRGEQFF; CDR3 DNA: TGTGCCAGCAGCAGGACGACTAGCGGGAGAGGCGAGCAGTTCTTC